This record looks at one T cell receptor beta chain sequence and its context. This sample was included in a study of blood T cell repertoires in COVID-19. Deletions cut 4 bases from V and 4 bases from J, with 15 bases between. The CDR3 loop spans 14 amino acids. Germline assignment: CDR1 SGHNT and CDR2 YYREEE (reference sequence). Some clones are missing from TCRdb's copy, which holds only in-frame ones; the method was immunoSEQ multiplex PCR. This table holds roughly 200,000 clones, around 86% found once. Study members were between about 18 and 95 years old and lived in 24 US regions. Clinical history reported by participants formed the basis on which cohorts were assigned.

The J gene is TRBJ2-7, the V gene TRBV5-4; a possible D gene is TRBD2 (6 bases). Sequenced material: PBMCs or T cells enriched from blood (not recorded which). The source is a man younger than 40 in a cohort exposed to, infected with or recovered from COVID-19 (not recorded which). The CDR3 region has the DNA TGTGCCAGCAGCCCCCCGGGACTTCAATACGAGCAGTACTTC. It yields the protein CASSPPGLQYEQYF.